This T cell receptor beta chain comes out of a study of blood T cell repertoires in COVID-19. At the level of the study: The United States, Italy and Spain were the sources of the acute and convalescent COVID-19 samples.

The study assigned cohorts using participant-reported clinical history. The CDR3 covers 15 residues. Germline V gene lookup returns CDR1 MNHEY and CDR2 SMNVEV (reference sequence). The trim removed 1 base at V and 9 bases at J, leaving 3 bases unmatched. Original handling: Amplifying reference gene primers gave estimates of nucleated cell counts. Here immunoSEQ multiplex PCR was the method, and the copy in TCRdb shows in-frame clones only, minus some. The DNA gave D and trimming, while V, J and clone size come from that table. This table holds roughly 290,000 clones, 85% to 90% found once. The rearrangement joins TRBV27 to TRBJ1-6; 10 bases align to TRBD1. The clonotype originates from a woman between 18 and 30 years old with acute COVID-19. The sample was PBMCs or T cells enriched from blood (not recorded which). The CDR3 DNA reads as TGTGCCAGCAGTTTATGGGGACAGGGGAGTTCACCCCTCCACTTT. Translated: CASSLWGQGSSPLHF.